This passage covers 28 T cell receptor beta chains from one sample sequenced in a study of response to subunit inactivated influenza vaccine (dated by TCRdb to between 2017 and 2018). Library preparation employed RT-PCR. The sequencing machine was an Illumina HiSeq 2500. TCRdb applied fastp at Q25 and MiXCR to the public reads, then kept only in-frame beta chains. Under each unique CDR3 protein, matching rows form one entry showing the most common genes and DNA. Here the sample has around 580,000 distinct CDR3 sequences; around 15% occur a single time. Approximately 10% of the sample is in the top ten clones. The specimen comprised PBMCs from blood, sampled 12 days after vaccination. These receptors originate from a man aged 50 to 59 who received an inactivated influenza vaccine. Donor details come from another sample of the same person, matched by shared clones.

This clonotype was picked up a small number of times. The CDR3 DNA reads TGTGCCAGCTCACCACCCGTCGACGAGCAGTACTTC. Protein product: CASSPPVDEQYF. The rearrangement links TRBV18 to TRBJ2-7; D not resolved. Trimming removed 0 bases at V and 5 bases at J, with 5 bases between. Germline loops: CDR1 KGHSH, CDR2 LQKENI. The CDR3 runs 12 residues.

A few counts support this clonotype. The rearrangement joins TRBV5-5 to TRBJ1-2, with 7 bases lining up with TRBD1. V lost 4 bases and J lost 1; bases outside the gene matches: 7. Germline V gene sequence: CDR1 SGHKS, CDR2 YYEKEE (reference sequence). The CDR3 contains 15 residues. The CDR3 protein is CASSLSGDSNYGYTF. In nucleotides, the CDR3 is TGTGCCAGCAGCCTAAGTGGGGACAGTAACTATGGCTACACCTTC.

This clonotype was counted between two and nine times. As DNA, the CDR3 is TGTGCCAGCACCGATCGACAGGGTCTGAACTGGGGCGAGCAGTACTTC. Residues: CASTDRQGLNWGEQYF. V gene TRBV6-1 combines with J gene TRBJ2-7; 7 nucleotides align to TRBD1. This CDR3 comprises 16 residues. Germline V lookup: CDR1 MNHNS, CDR2 SASEGT. J was trimmed by 6 bases and V by 7 bases; bases with no gene match: 18.

This clonotype showed up just a few times. The V gene is TRBV29-1, the J gene TRBJ1-6; D possibly corresponds to TRBD1 (6 bases). The CDR3 runs 12 residues. Germline CDR1 is SQVTM and CDR2 is ANQGSEA. Trimming removed 4 bases from V and 7 bases from J, with 8 bases in between. The CDR3 spells CSVGDRNSPLHF. Here the CDR3 DNA reads TGCAGCGTTGGCGACAGGAATTCACCCCTCCACTTT.

This clonotype was observed a handful of times. The chain employs TRBV6-1 and TRBJ2-3; 8 nucleotides line up with TRBD2. The CDR3 contains 14 residues. CDR1 and CDR2 (germline): MNHNS, SASEGT. V lost 6 bases, J lost 4 bases, and 6 bases stayed unmatched. This CDR3 reads CASSNSGVPDTQYF. Written as DNA, the CDR3 is TGTGCCAGCAGCAATAGCGGGGTCCCAGATACGCAGTATTTT.

This clonotype was recorded at least ten times. The chain employs TRBV7-6 and TRBJ1-6, with TRBD1 as a possible D gene (5 bases). Germline CDR1 and CDR2: SGHVS and FNYEAQ. The V and J ends lost 3 bases and 9 bases respectively, with 9 bases between them. The CDR3 contains 13 residues. Written as DNA, the CDR3 is TGTGCCAGCAGCTTGACAGAAAGTTCACCCCTCCACTTT. It yields the protein CASSLTESSPLHF. The whole variable domain, remainder taken from reference TRBV7-6 and TRBJ1-6, is GAGVSQSPRYKVTKRGQDVALRCDPISGHVSLYWYRQALGQGPEFLTYFNYEAQQDKSGLPNDRFSAERPEGSISTLTIQRTEQRDSAMYRCASSLTESSPLHFGNGTRLTVT.

This clonotype appeared many times. The rearrangement uses TRBV12-3 or TRBV12-4 and TRBJ1-4; D uncertain. This CDR3 has 12 amino acids. Trimming cost V 8 bases and J 10 bases, with 14 bases left between them. DNA for the CDR3: TGTGCCAGCTCCCCACTTGTCGGAAAACTGTTTTTT. Its protein product is CASSPLVGKLFF.

There are a few counts of this clonotype. V usage is TRBV5-1 and J usage is TRBJ2-2; possibly TRBD2 for D (5 bases). Deletions cut 2 bases from V and 3 bases from J, with 11 bases between. This CDR3 spans 15 amino acids. In germline, CDR1 is SGHRS, CDR2 YFSETQ. The CDR3 loop reads CASSLYGKDTGELFF. For the CDR3, the DNA is TGCGCCAGCAGCTTATACGGGAAGGACACCGGGGAGCTGTTTTTT.

V and J are TRBV4-3 and TRBJ2-2, with D maybe TRBD2 (6 bases). Germline V gene data show CDR1 as LGHNA and CDR2 as YSLEER. The CDR3 has 16 amino acids. V was shortened by 0 bases and J by 5 bases, with 13 bases between the two germline ends. In DNA form, the CDR3 reads TGCGCCAGCAGCCAAGATCGCCTAGGAGGGACCGGGGAGCTGTTTTTT. Protein sequence: CASSQDRLGGTGELFF.

In this sample, this clonotype turned up a few times. This chain uses TRBV15 with TRBJ2-3, with a weak D call TRBD1 (6 bases). This CDR3 has 16 residues. V lost 0 bases to trimming and J lost 0 bases, with 10 bases between them. The V gene's germline CDR1 is LNHNV and CDR2 YYDKDF (reference sequence). Here the CDR3 reads CATSREQGISTDTQYF. The CDR3 nucleotides read TGTGCCACCAGCAGAGAACAGGGAATAAGCACAGATACGCAGTATTTT.

The chain employs TRBV5-1 and TRBJ2-3, with a tentative D call TRBD2 (5 bases). The length of the CDR3 is 14 residues. Germline V CDR1 and CDR2: SGHRS, YFSETQ. Trimming left V 0 bases short and J 8 bases short, with 13 bases between. CDR3 sequence: CASSLGVAKVTQYF. The CDR3 DNA reads TGCGCCAGCAGCTTGGGGGTAGCGAAGGTTACGCAGTATTTT.

The chain employs TRBV18 and TRBJ2-4, with D perhaps matching TRBD1 or TRBD2 (5 bases each). CDR3 length: 19 residues. Germline loops: CDR1 KGHSH, CDR2 LQKENI. Trimming removed 3 bases at V and 0 bases at J, with 21 bases between. DNA of the CDR3: TGTGCCAGCTCACCTGGCGACAGACTACAAGCGCGAGCCAAAAACATTCAGTACTTC. It translates to CASSPGDRLQARAKNIQYF.

The genes are TRBV7-2 and TRBJ2-7; 7 nucleotides agree with TRBD1. This CDR3 has 15 amino acids. Germline values: CDR1 SGHTA, CDR2 FQGNSA. V shed 5 bases, J shed 2 bases, and the junction held 9 bases outside the gene matches. The CDR3 region has the DNA TGTGCCAGCAGCCAAGGGACAGTCGCTACCTACGAGCAGTACTTC. Translated: CASSQGTVATYEQYF.

This clonotype has at least ten counts. The J gene is TRBJ2-7, the V gene TRBV29-1, with 11 bases fitting TRBD1. The J segment lost 4 bases and the V segment lost 3 bases, leaving 5 bases of the junction unmatched. The CDR3 is made up of 14 amino acids. Per germline, CDR1 SQVTM and CDR2 ANQGSEA. The CDR3 sequence is CSVDPGQGGYEQYF. CDR3 bases: TGCAGCGTTGATCCGGGACAGGGGGGATACGAGCAGTACTTC.

This clonotype came up many times. The chain has TRBV6-5 and TRBJ2-2, with a tentative D call TRBD2 (6 bases). This CDR3 region has 15 residues. The V end lost 0 bases, the J end lost 5 bases, and 10 bases lay between the germline ends. The germline gives CDR1 MNHEY, CDR2 SVGAGI. CDR3 nucleotide sequence: TGTGCCAGCAGTTACTCGCCTAGCGTTACCGGGGAGCTGTTTTTT. Translated, it gives CASSYSPSVTGELFF.

The chain joins TRBV7-2 to TRBJ2-7, with 7 bases lining up with TRBD1. The CDR3 covers 17 residues. V lost 1 base and J lost 4; bases outside the gene matches: 13. Germline CDR1 SGHTA, CDR2 FQGNSA. The CDR3 DNA follows: TGTGCCAGCAGCTTAGGGGCGACAGGGATTAGAGGGTACGAGCAGTACTTC. This encodes CASSLGATGIRGYEQYF.

This clonotype was counted ten times or more. The chain employs TRBV28 and TRBJ2-2; D unclear. This CDR3 has 15 amino acids. Germline V CDR1 and CDR2: MDHEN, SYDVKM. With 8 bases removed from V and 11 bases from J, the gap between germline ends came to 24 bases. The CDR3 spells CASRPHGSVSRELFF. DNA of the CDR3: TGTGCCAGCCGCCCACACGGATCGGTCTCACGAGAGCTGTTTTTT. Together with reference TRBV28 and TRBJ2-2, the CDR3 gives the full variable domain: DVKVTQSSRYLVKRTGEKVFLECVQDMDHENMFWYRQDPGLGLRLIYFSYDVKMKEKGDIPEGYSVSREKKERFSLILESASTNQTSMYLCASRPHGSVSRELFFGEGSRLTVL.

V gene TRBV11-2 combines with J gene TRBJ1-6; no firm D call. The CDR3 spans 14 residues. Germline V gene data show CDR1 as SGHAT and CDR2 as FQNNGV. Trimming stripped 1 base from V and 9 bases from J, with 10 bases between. CDR3 region: CASSLGSVLSPLHF. The CDR3 nucleotides read TGTGCCAGCAGCTTAGGTTCTGTTCTTTCACCCCTCCACTTT.

This clonotype was counted between two and nine times. The chain employs TRBV19 and TRBJ2-2, with D perhaps TRBD1 (5 bases). Deletions cut 3 bases from V and 3 bases from J, with 11 bases between. Germline V gives CDR1 LNHDA, CDR2 SQIVND (reference sequence). The CDR3 consists of 15 residues. The CDR3 coding sequence is TGTGCCAGTAGTATTTCGGGCAGGGACACCGGGGAGCTGTTTTTT. Translating it yields CASSISGRDTGELFF.

The chain carries TRBV5-6 and TRBJ2-1, with TRBD2 identical over 8 bases. Per the germline V gene, CDR1 is SGHDT and CDR2 is YYEEEE. The CDR3 has 15 amino acids. Unmatched junction bases numbered 9, after V lost 3 bases and J lost 7 bases. DNA for the CDR3: TGTGCCAGCAGCTCGGGACTAGGAACTGTTAATGAGCAGTTCTTC. Its translation: CASSSGLGTVNEQFF.

This clonotype appeared a few times. The CDR3 reads CASSGGTVPETQYF. The CDR3, as DNA: TGTGCCAGCAGCGGCGGGACAGTACCCGAGACCCAGTACTTC. The chain recombines TRBV9 with TRBJ2-5; a weak D match, TRBD1 (7 bases). Trimming left V 3 bases short and J 5 bases short, with 14 bases between. CDR3 length equals 14 residues. Germline V gene sequence: CDR1 SGDLS, CDR2 YYNGEE.

This clonotype was seen ten or more times. The chain couples TRBV5-1 to TRBJ2-7, with 9 positions matching TRBD2. The V gene end was trimmed by 6 bases and the J gene end by 2 bases; junction bases not matched to a gene: 12. There are 16 residues in the CDR3. Germline-derived CDR1 and CDR2 are SGHRS and YFSETQ. This CDR3 is CASKATSGLRAYEQYF. The CDR3 DNA follows: TGCGCCAGCAAGGCGACTAGCGGCCTCCGTGCCTACGAGCAGTACTTC. Based on the CDR3 plus reference TRBV5-1 and TRBJ2-7, the full variable domain is KAGVTQTPRYLIKTRGQQVTLSCSPISGHRSVSWYQQTPGQGLQFLFEYFSETQRNKGNFPGRFSGRQFSNSRSEMNVSTLELGDSALYLCASKATSGLRAYEQYFGPGTRLTVT.

This clonotype was seen repeatedly, ten times or more. The J gene is TRBJ1-2, the V gene TRBV10-3; D remains ambiguous. Trimming pared 3 bases from V and 5 bases from J, leaving 10 bases between. The CDR3 loop spans 13 amino acids. CDR1 and CDR2 from the germline V gene are ENHRY and SYGVKD. The DNA of the CDR3 is TGTGCCATCAGTGAACTCCCGGCGTATGGCTACACCTTC. Protein: CAISELPAYGYTF.

The chain uses TRBV9 and TRBJ2-3; D perhaps matches TRBD1 (6 bases). The CDR3 totals 15 residues. V was trimmed by 0 bases and J by 0 bases, leaving 8 bases between them. In germline, CDR1 is SGDLS, CDR2 YYNGEE. This CDR3 is CASSVEQGSTDTQYF. The CDR3 nucleotides read TGTGCCAGCAGCGTAGAGCAGGGGAGCACAGATACGCAGTATTTT.

This clonotype has a handful of counts. The V gene is TRBV3-1, the J gene TRBJ2-1; possible D gene TRBD1, 6 bases. Germline-derived CDR1 and CDR2 are LGHDT and YNNKEL (reference sequence). V lost 3 bases and J 0 bases, leaving 9 bases between the germline ends. CDR3 length: 15 residues. CDR3 sequence (DNA): TGTGCCAGCAGCCAGAGGGGGACCTCCTACAATGAGCAGTTCTTC. It codes for CASSQRGTSYNEQFF.

In its sample, this clonotype was seen a few times. V and J are TRBV19 and TRBJ1-1; TRBD1 agrees at 9 bases. The V and J ends lost 0 bases and 0 bases, in that order; junction bases with no gene match: 8. The CDR3 extends over 18 amino acids. The germline gives CDR1 LNHDA, CDR2 SQIVND (reference sequence). The CDR3 region has the DNA TGTGCCAGTAGTATAGATTTCTCGACAGGGGGAATGAACACTGAAGCTTTCTTT. Its translation is CASSIDFSTGGMNTEAFF.

Only a few counts were recorded for this clonotype. The chain couples TRBV6-1 to TRBJ2-7; 8 bases are a match to TRBD2. V lost 6 bases to trimming and J lost 0 bases; unmatched junction nucleotides: 4. The CDR3 loop spans 14 amino acids. Germline CDR1 and CDR2: MNHNS and SASEGT. Written as DNA, the CDR3 is TGTGCCAGCAGCTCGAGCGGGAGCTCCTACGAGCAGTACTTC. Translated: CASSSSGSSYEQYF.

The V call is TRBV4-3, the J call TRBJ1-1, with a weak D call TRBD1 (5 bases). With 0 bases removed from V and 6 bases from J, the gap between germline ends came to 11 bases. Germline V gene lookup returns CDR1 LGHNA and CDR2 YSLEER. The CDR3 is 14 residues long. CDR3 in amino acids: CASSQDRGAPEAFF. DNA of the CDR3: TGCGCCAGCAGCCAAGATCGAGGGGCCCCTGAAGCTTTCTTT.